What follows is one TCR beta chain and its context. Isolated RNA was reverse transcribed into cDNA used as the sequencing template. Sequenced by immunoSEQ multiplex PCR; TCRdb stores in-frame clones only, minus some. The sample includes about 130,000 clones, about 47% of them seen just once. The CDR3 length is 13 residues. V dropped 3 bases and J dropped 4; count of bases not matched to a gene: 5. Germline assignment: CDR1 GTSNPN and CDR2 SVGIG (reference sequence). It was from alopecia areata patients that lesional scalp punch biopsies and peripheral blood were collected. These data belong to a study of CD8+ T cells in alopecia areata. About the study: A 6-month period off drug followed tofacitinib, which lasted 6 to 18 months.

Sequencing was performed on CD8+ T cells sorted from blood, taken at week 0. This TCR derives from a human donor with alopecia areata. The chain couples TRBV30 to TRBJ1-1; 7 positions agree with TRBD1. CDR3 coding DNA: TGTGCCTGGAGCCGGGACAGTGGCACTGAAGCTTTCTTT. It encodes CAWSRDSGTEAFF.